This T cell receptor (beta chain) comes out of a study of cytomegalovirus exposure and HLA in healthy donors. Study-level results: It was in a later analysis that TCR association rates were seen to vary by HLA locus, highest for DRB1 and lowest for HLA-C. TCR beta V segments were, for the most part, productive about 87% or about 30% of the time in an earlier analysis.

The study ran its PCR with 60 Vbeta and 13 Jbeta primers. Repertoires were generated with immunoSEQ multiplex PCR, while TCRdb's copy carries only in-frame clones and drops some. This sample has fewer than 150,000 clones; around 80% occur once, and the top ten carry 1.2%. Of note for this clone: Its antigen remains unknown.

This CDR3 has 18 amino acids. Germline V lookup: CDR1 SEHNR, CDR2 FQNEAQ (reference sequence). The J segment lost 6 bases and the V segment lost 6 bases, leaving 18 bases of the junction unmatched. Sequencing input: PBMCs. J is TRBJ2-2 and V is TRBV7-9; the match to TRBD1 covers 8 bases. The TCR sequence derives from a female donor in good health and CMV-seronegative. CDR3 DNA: TGTGCCAGCAGGGATCCCGGGACAGGCGTCAGGCAGGCCGGGGAGCTGTTTTTT. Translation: CASRDPGTGVRQAGELFF.